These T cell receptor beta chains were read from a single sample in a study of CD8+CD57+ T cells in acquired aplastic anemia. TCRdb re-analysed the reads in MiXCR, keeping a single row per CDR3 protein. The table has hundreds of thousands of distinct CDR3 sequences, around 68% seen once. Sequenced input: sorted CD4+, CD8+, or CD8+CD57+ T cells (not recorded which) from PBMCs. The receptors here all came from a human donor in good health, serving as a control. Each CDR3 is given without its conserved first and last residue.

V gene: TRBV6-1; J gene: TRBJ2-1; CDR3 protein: ASSEDPIDRVQF
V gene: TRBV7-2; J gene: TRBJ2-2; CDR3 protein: ASSLHGNQPQHFF
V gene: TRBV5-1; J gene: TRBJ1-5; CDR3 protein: ASSAGVGQAQH
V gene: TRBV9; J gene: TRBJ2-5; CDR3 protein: ASSAERETQY
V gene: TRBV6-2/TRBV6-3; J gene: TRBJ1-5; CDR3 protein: ASSYRAPDQLQH
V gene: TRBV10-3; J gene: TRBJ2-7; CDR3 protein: ASGSGVNSYEQC
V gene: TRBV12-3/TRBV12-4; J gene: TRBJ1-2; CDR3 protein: ASSPGGSNYGYT
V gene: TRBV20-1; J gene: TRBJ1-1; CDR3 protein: SARDGRGLNTEAF
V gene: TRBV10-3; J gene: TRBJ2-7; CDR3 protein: AISAGDRLTYEQY
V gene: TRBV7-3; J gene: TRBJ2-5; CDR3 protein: ASAGGTQTQY
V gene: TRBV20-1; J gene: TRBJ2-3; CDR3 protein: SAKPPSGGPDTQY
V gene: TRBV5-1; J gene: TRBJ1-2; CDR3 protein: ASSSTGFQATYGYT
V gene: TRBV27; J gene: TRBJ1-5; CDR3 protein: ASSFQGRSNQPQH
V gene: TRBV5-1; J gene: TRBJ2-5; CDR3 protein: ASSMEGRRQETQY
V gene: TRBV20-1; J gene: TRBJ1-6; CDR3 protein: SARDQTGGISPLH
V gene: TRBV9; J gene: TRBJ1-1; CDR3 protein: ASGPGTGGRTEAF
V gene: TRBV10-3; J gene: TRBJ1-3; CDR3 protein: AISDSLSSGNTIY
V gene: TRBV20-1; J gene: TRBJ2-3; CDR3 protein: SARHGPQGATDTRY
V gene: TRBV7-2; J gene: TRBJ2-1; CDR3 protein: ASRSTSGENEQF
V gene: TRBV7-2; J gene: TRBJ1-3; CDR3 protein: ASSETANSPLHFIY
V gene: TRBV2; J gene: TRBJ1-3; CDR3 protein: ASSRQGGITIY
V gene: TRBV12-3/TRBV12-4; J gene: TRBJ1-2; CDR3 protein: ASSFLTRGHGYT
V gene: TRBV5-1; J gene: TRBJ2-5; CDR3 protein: ASSEQEKETQY
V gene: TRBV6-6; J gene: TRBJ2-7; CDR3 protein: ASNLLQGEQY
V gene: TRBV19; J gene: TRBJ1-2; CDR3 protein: ASSVGGTFNYGYG
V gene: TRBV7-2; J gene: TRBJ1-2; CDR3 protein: ASSLLVFEQYFGYT
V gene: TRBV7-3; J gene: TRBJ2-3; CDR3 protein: ASSRSSTDTQY
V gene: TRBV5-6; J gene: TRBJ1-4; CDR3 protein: ASSLWAGATNEKLF
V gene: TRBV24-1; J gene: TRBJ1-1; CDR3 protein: ATSDTGVTEAF
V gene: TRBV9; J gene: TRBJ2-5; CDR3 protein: ASSRVAGATQY
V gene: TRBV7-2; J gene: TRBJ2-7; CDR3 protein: ASSLKAGYEQY
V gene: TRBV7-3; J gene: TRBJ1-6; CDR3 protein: ASSRMGTYNLQ
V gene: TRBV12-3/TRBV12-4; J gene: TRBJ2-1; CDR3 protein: ASSLGRGGLNEQF
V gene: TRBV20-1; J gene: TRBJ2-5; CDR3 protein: SARPARGVGETQY
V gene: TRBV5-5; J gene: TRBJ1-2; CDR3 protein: ASSFSAGGDGYT
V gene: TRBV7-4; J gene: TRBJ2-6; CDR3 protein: ASGGGRANVLT
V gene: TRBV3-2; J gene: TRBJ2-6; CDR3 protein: ASSQGARAALAGANVLT
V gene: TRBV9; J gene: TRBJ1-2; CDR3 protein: ASSVGVGGLTYGYT
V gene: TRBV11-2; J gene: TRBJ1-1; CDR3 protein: ASSLGQDEPEAF
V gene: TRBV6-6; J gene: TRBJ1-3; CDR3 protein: ASSYSGTHSGNTIY
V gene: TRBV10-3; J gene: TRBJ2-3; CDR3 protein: SISEVADTQY
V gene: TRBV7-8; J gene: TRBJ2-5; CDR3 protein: ASSFRDRGAGANQY
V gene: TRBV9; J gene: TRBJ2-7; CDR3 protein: ASSVEGGGATHEQY
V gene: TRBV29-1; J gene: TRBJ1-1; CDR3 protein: SVTSPVQGASIPEAF
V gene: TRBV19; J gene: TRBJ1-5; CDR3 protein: AASSALGLGQPQH
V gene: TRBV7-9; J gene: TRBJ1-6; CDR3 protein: ASSLEIRVKPLH
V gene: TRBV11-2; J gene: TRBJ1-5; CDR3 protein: ASGPGSSKH
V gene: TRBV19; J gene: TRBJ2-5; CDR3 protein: ASSAPSGSTKTQY
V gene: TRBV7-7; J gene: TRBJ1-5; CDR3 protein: ASSSTGGYQPQH
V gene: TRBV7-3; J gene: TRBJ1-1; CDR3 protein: ASSLTWAVSEDY
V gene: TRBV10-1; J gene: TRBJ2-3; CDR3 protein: ASSQDRPRAQY
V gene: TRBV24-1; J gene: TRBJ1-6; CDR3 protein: ATSEGPSPLH
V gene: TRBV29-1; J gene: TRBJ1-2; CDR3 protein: TAQTEGGYGYT
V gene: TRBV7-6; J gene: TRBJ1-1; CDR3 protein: ASSFDRYEQYFG
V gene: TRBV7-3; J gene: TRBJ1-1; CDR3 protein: ASSPSARGTEAS
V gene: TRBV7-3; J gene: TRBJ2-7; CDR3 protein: ASSLDRATDTQYEQY
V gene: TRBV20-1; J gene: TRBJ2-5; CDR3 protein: SARKTSQETQY